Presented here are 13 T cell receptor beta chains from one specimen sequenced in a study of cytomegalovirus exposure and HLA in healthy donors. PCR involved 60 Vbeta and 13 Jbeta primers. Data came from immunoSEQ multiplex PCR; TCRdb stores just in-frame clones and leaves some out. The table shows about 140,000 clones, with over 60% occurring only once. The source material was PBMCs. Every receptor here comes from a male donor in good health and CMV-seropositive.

The CDR3 nucleotides read TGCGCCAGCAGGGCCAGTTTTGGGGGGGAGACCCAGTACTTC. It encodes CASRASFGGETQYF. V usage is TRBV5-1 and J usage is TRBJ2-5, with a weak D call TRBD2 (6 bases). Germline CDR1 is SGHRS and CDR2 is YFSETQ. This CDR3 region has 14 residues. The V end was cut by 5 bases, the J end by 5 bases, with 16 bases between.

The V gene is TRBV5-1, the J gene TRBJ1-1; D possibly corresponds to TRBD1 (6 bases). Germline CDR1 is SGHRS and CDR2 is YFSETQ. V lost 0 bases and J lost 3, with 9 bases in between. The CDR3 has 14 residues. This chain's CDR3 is CASSLVGGDTEAFF. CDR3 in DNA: TGCGCCAGCAGCTTGGTAGGGGGAGACACTGAAGCTTTCTTT.

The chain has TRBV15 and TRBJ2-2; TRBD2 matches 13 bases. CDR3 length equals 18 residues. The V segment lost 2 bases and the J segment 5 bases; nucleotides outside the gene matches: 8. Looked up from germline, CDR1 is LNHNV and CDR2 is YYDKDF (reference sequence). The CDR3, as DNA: TGTGCCACCAGCAGACCGGGACTAGCGGGATTAGGGACCGGGGAGCTGTTTTTT. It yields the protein CATSRPGLAGLGTGELFF.

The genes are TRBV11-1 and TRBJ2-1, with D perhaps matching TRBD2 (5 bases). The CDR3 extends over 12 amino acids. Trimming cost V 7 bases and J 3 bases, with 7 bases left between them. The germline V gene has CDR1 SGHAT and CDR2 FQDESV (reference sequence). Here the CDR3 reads CASTGNYNEQFF. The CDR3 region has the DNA TGTGCCAGCACCGGGAACTACAATGAGCAGTTCTTC.

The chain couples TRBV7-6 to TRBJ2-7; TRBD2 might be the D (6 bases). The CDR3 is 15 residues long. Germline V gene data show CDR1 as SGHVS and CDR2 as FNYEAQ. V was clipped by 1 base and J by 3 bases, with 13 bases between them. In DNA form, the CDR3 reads TGTGCCAGCAGCTTAGTTCCGGTGGAGGGCTACGAGCAGTACTTC. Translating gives CASSLVPVEGYEQYF.

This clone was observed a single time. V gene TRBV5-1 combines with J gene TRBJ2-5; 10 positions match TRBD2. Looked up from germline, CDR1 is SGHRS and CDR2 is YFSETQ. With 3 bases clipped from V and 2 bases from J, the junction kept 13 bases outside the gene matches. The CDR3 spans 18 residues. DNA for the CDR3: TGCGCCAGCAGCTGGCGGGCTAGCGGGGGTATAATACAAGAGACCCAGTACTTC. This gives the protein CASSWRASGGIIQETQYF.

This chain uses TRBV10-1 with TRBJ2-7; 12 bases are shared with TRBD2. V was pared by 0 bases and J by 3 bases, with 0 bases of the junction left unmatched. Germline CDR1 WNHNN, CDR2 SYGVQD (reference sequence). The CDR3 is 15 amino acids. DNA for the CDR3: TGCGCCAGCAGTGAGTCGACTAGCGGGGGCTACGAGCAGTACTTC. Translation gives CASSESTSGGYEQYF.

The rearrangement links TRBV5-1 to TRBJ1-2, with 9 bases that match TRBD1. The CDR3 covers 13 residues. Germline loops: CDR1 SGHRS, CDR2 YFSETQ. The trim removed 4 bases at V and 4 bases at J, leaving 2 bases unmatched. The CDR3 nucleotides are TGCGCCAGCAGCCTGGACAGGGGCTATGGCTACACCTTC. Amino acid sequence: CASSLDRGYGYTF. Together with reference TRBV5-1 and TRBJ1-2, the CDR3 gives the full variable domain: KAGVTQTPRYLIKTRGQQVTLSCSPISGHRSVSWYQQTPGQGLQFLFEYFSETQRNKGNFPGRFSGRQFSNSRSEMNVSTLELGDSALYLCASSLDRGYGYTFGSGTRLTVV.

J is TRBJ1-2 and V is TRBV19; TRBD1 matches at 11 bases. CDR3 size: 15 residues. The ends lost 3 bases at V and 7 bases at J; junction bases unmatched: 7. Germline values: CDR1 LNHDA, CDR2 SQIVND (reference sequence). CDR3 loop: CASSIDGQGALGYTF. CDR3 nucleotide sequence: TGTGCCAGTAGTATCGACGGACAGGGGGCGCTTGGCTACACCTTC.

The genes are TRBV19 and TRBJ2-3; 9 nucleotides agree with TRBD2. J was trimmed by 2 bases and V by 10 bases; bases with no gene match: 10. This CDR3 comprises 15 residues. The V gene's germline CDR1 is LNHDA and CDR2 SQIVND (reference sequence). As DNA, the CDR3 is TGTGCCACCAGAAGCGCGGGGGGGAACACAGATACGCAGTATTTT. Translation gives CATRSAGGNTDTQYF.

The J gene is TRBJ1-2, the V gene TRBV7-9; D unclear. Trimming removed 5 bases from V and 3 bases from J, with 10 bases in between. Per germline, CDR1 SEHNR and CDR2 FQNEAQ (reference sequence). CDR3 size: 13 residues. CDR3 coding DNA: TGTGCCAGCAGCCTGGGAGGTCACTATGGCTACACCTTC. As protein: CASSLGGHYGYTF.

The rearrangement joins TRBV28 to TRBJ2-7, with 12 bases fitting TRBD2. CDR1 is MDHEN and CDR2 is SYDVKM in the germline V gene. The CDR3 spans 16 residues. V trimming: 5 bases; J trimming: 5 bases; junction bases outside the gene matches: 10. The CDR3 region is CASSLGGRTSGNEQYF. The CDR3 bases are TGTGCCAGCAGTCTAGGTGGGCGGACTAGCGGGAACGAGCAGTACTTC.

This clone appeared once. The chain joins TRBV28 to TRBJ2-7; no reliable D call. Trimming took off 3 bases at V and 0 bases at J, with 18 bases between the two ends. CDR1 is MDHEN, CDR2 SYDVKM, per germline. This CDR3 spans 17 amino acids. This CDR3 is CASSFPVPNRDSYEQYF. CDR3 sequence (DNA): TGTGCCAGCAGTTTTCCCGTCCCGAACAGAGACTCCTACGAGCAGTACTTC.